A single sample gave rise to the 14 T cell receptor beta chains below, sequenced in a study of post-analysis software for immune sequencing data. No cognate antigen is known for these TCRs. Findings and caveats of the study: In patients, about 5 TRBV segments were more frequent than in controls, with TRBV5-6, TRBV5-1 and TRBV20-1 among them.

Carried by the TCR beta cDNA libraries were unique molecular identifiers. From the PCR reads, TCRdb called clonotypes with MiXCR, one entry per CDR3 protein. The sample has approximately 690,000 distinct CDR3 sequences, approximately 60% seen once; the top ten hold over 9%. The sequenced sample consisted of blood. These receptors originate from a girl aged 2 to 10 with multiple sclerosis.

This chain uses TRBV5-4 with TRBJ2-7, with D possibly being TRBD2 (5 bases). The V gene lost 4 bases and the J gene lost 2 bases, with 13 bases spanning the gap. Germline assignment: CDR1 SGHNT and CDR2 YYREEE (reference sequence). The CDR3 totals 14 residues. In DNA, the CDR3 is TGTGCCAGCAGCGCTGGACTGGACCCCTACGAGCAGTACTTC. Protein product: CASSAGLDPYEQYF.

This clonotype appeared a single time. V gene TRBV2 combines with J gene TRBJ2-1, with 14 bases that match TRBD2. Germline trimming cut 6 bases from V and 9 bases from J; bases unmatched to any gene: 13. The CDR3 runs to 17 residues. Germline CDR1 is SNHLY and CDR2 is FYNNEI. The CDR3 DNA reads TGTGCCAGCAGCCCCCCGGGACTAGCGGGAGTTGGAGCTGAGCAGTTCTTC. This sequence encodes CASSPPGLAGVGAEQFF. The entire variable domain, with the rest obtained from reference TRBV2 and TRBJ2-1, is as follows: EPEVTQTPSHQVTQMGQEVILRCVPISNHLYFYWYRQILGQKVEFLVSFYNNEISEKSEIFDDQFSVERPDGSNFTLKIRSTKLEDSAMYFCASSPPGLAGVGAEQFFGPGTRLTVL.

This clonotype appeared many times. The V call is TRBV19, the J call TRBJ2-7; D tentatively reads TRBD1 or TRBD2 (5 bases each). The CDR3 is 14 residues long. Germline values: CDR1 LNHDA, CDR2 SQIVND (reference sequence). Between the trimmed V and J ends, which lost 4 bases and 5 bases, there was a span of 15 bases. CDR3 nucleotides: TGTGCCAGTAGTACTCTTGAGGGGTTGAACGAGCAGTACTTC. It is translated as CASSTLEGLNEQYF.

The chain has TRBV4-2 and TRBJ1-3; D is unresolved. The V end lost 4 bases, the J end lost 0 bases, and 10 bases lay between the germline ends. The CDR3 is made up of 15 amino acids. CDR1 is LGHNA and CDR2 is YNFKEQ in the germline V gene. The chain's CDR3 is CASSRTADSGNTIYF. In DNA form, the CDR3 reads TGTGCCAGCAGCCGAACGGCGGACTCTGGAAACACCATATATTTT.

V usage is TRBV6-2 or TRBV6-3 and J usage is TRBJ2-1; D is uncertain. Germline lookup yields CDR1 MNHEY and CDR2 SVGEGT. V was pared by 6 bases and J by 0 bases, with 6 bases between. There are 13 residues in the CDR3. The CDR3 is CASSPYSYNEQFF. CDR3 nucleotide sequence: TGTGCCAGCAGCCCATACTCCTACAATGAGCAGTTCTTC.

This clonotype was recorded once. The junction differs from germline at one of its ends, possibly a read error. The rearrangement joins TRBV20-1 to TRBJ2-5; no firm D call. Per the germline V gene, CDR1 is DFQATT and CDR2 is SNEGSKA (reference sequence). CDR3 length: 15 residues. The CDR3 region has the DNA TGCAGTGCTAGGGAAGGTGGTAACAGCCAAAAGACCCAGTACTTC. Protein product: CSAREGGNSQKTQYF.

The gene calls are TRBV3-1 and TRBJ2-7; TRBD2 matches at 12 bases. CDR3 length: 16 residues. Germline V gives CDR1 LGHDT, CDR2 YNNKEL (reference sequence). The junction had 9 bases not matched to a gene; V was cut back by 2 bases and J by 7 bases. In DNA form, the CDR3 reads TGTGCCAGCAGCCAATATCCTAGCGGGAGGGCCCAGGAGCAGTACTTC. Translating gives CASSQYPSGRAQEQYF.

The rearrangement links TRBV7-6 to TRBJ1-1; no reliable D call. This CDR3 has 13 residues. Germline CDR1 and CDR2: SGHVS and FNYEAQ. Trimming took off 5 bases at V and 6 bases at J, with 13 bases between the two ends. The chain's CDR3 is CASSNPAGPEAFF. DNA for the CDR3: TGTGCCAGCAGCAACCCGGCTGGCCCTGAAGCTTTCTTT.

The CDR3 sequence is CASSQAGTGAGANVLTF. The DNA of the CDR3 is TGTGCCAGCAGCCAAGCGGGGACAGGGGCTGGGGCCAACGTCCTGACTTTC. This rearrangement joins TRBV4-2 to TRBJ2-6, with 10 bases matching TRBD1. Trimming removed 1 base from V and 2 bases from J; junction bases left unmatched: 2. Looked up from germline, CDR1 is LGHNA and CDR2 is YNFKEQ. The CDR3 spans 17 residues.

DNA of the CDR3: TGTGCCAGCAGGACCGGGACCTATAGGGAGCAGTTCTTC. Its protein product is CASRTGTYREQFF. The V and J genes are TRBV6-2 or TRBV6-3 and TRBJ2-1; either TRBD1 or TRBD2 may supply D (5 bases each). The V end lost 6 bases, the J end lost 10 bases, and 16 bases lay between the germline ends. The germline gives CDR1 MNHEY, CDR2 SVGEGT. This CDR3 has 13 amino acids.

This chain links TRBV20-1 with TRBJ2-1; the D call may be TRBD1 or TRBD2 (6 bases each). Trimming removed 3 bases at V and 15 bases at J, with 21 bases between. This CDR3 contains 13 residues. CDR1 and CDR2 (germline): DFQATT, SNEGSKA (reference sequence). The CDR3 is CSASPLGRGLAFF. The CDR3 DNA reads as TGCAGTGCTAGTCCCCTCGGTCGGGGGCTCGCGTTCTTC.

This chain joins TRBV7-2 and TRBJ1-5; no clear D. The V end lost 7 bases, the J end lost 9 bases, and 19 bases lay between the germline ends. Germline CDR1 and CDR2: SGHTA and FQGNSA. CDR3 size: 14 residues. The CDR3 loop is CASTWRADGRPQHF. The CDR3 DNA reads as TGTGCCAGCACCTGGAGGGCGGACGGGAGGCCCCAGCATTTT.

The J gene is TRBJ1-1, the V gene TRBV6-6; a possible D gene is TRBD1 (5 bases). V was cut by 6 bases and J by 0 bases, with 17 bases left in between. This CDR3 spans 16 amino acids. In germline, CDR1 is MNHNY, CDR2 SVGAGI (reference sequence). CDR3 amino acids: CASRKGQGAMNTEAFF. The CDR3 nucleotides are TGTGCCAGCAGAAAAGGTCAGGGAGCAATGAACACTGAAGCTTTCTTT.

The rearrangement uses TRBV18 and TRBJ2-3; unclear D gene. This CDR3 has 14 amino acids. V was trimmed by 3 bases and J by 4 bases, leaving 11 bases between them. From germline, CDR1 is KGHSH and CDR2 LQKENI. The CDR3 region has the DNA TGTGCCAGCTCACCCCTATCGCTCGCAGATACGCAGTATTTT. This translates into CASSPLSLADTQYF.